The rows below give T cell receptor beta chains drawn from one sample of a study of blood T cells in healthy people across ages. TCRdb itself ran the 5' RACE reads through MiXCR, one entry per CDR3 protein. Among 800,000 or so distinct CDR3 sequences, around 25% were seen once, and the ten largest hold under 4%. This same sample was also taken into another study, of T cells of mothers and their children.

The sample was blood. The receptor source for this set is a boy between 10 and 17 years old in good health. Both conserved end residues are part of each CDR3. A D gene is named only where the DNA matches it firmly. Clone size is not always given. Where it is, it says once, few, many or a class for expanded clones.

j_call: TRBJ1-2
clone_size: -
d_call: -
v_call: TRBV28
cdr3_aa: CASSFNAHYTF
cdr3_nt: TGTGCCAGCAGTTTTAACGCTCACTACACCTTC

j_call: TRBJ2-3
clone_size: few
d_call: TRBD1
v_call: TRBV3-1
cdr3_aa: CASGEGGPDTQYF
cdr3_nt: TGTGCCAGCGGGGAAGGGGGCCCAGATACGCAGTATTTT

j_call: TRBJ1-2
clone_size: -
d_call: -
v_call: TRBV2
cdr3_aa: CASRPTRTEIYGYTF
cdr3_nt: TGTGCCAGCAGACCCACTAGGACAGAAATCTATGGCTACACCTTC

j_call: TRBJ1-1
clone_size: -
d_call: -
v_call: TRBV10-3
cdr3_aa: CAISDEGDTEAFF
cdr3_nt: TGTGCCATCAGTGATGAAGGCGACACTGAAGCTTTCTTT

j_call: TRBJ2-7
clone_size: -
d_call: -
v_call: TRBV4-3
cdr3_aa: CAGSQGVGLLHEQYF
cdr3_nt: TGCGCCGGCAGCCAAGGGGTCGGACTCTTACACGAGCAGTACTTC

j_call: TRBJ2-6
clone_size: -
d_call: -
v_call: TRBV5-1
cdr3_aa: CASSLIIGSSGANVLTF
cdr3_nt: TGCGCCAGCAGCTTAATAATAGGAAGCTCTGGGGCCAACGTCCTGACTTTC

j_call: TRBJ2-7
clone_size: -
d_call: TRBD2
v_call: TRBV12-3/TRBV12-4
cdr3_aa: CASSPTSGPGEQYF
cdr3_nt: TGTGCCAGCAGTCCGACTAGCGGACCGGGTGAGCAGTACTTC

j_call: TRBJ2-1
clone_size: few
d_call: -
v_call: TRBV14
cdr3_aa: CASSQESRNEQFF
cdr3_nt: TGTGCCAGCAGCCAAGAAAGTCGGAACGAGCAGTTCTTC

j_call: TRBJ2-7
clone_size: -
d_call: -
v_call: TRBV7-8
cdr3_aa: CASSLIQRPSSYEQYF
cdr3_nt: TGTGCCAGCAGCTTAATCCAGCGGCCGAGCTCCTACGAGCAGTACTTC

j_call: TRBJ2-7
clone_size: few
d_call: -
v_call: TRBV20-1
cdr3_aa: CSARDGNYEQYF
cdr3_nt: TGCAGTGCAAGGGACGGAAACTACGAGCAGTACTTC

j_call: TRBJ2-1
clone_size: -
d_call: -
v_call: TRBV20-1
cdr3_aa: CSAMRALLGNEQFF
cdr3_nt: TGCAGTGCTATGAGGGCCCTCCTCGGGAATGAGCAGTTCTTC

j_call: TRBJ2-6
clone_size: -
d_call: -
v_call: TRBV6-1
cdr3_aa: CASSDQGDIIWLGANVLTF
cdr3_nt: TGTGCCAGCAGTGACCAGGGCGACATTATTTGGTTGGGGGCCAACGTCCTGACTTTC

j_call: TRBJ2-5
clone_size: -
d_call: TRBD2
v_call: TRBV11-2
cdr3_aa: CASSSGTKTPNQETQYF
cdr3_nt: TGTGCCAGCAGCTCGGGGACTAAAACCCCTAACCAAGAGACCCAGTACTTC

j_call: TRBJ2-7
clone_size: -
d_call: -
v_call: TRBV20-1
cdr3_aa: CSAPRSPGGQYF
cdr3_nt: TGCAGTGCTCCGAGAAGTCCTGGCGGGCAGTACTTC

j_call: TRBJ1-4
clone_size: -
d_call: -
v_call: TRBV6-5
cdr3_aa: CATNRSGKLFF
cdr3_nt: TGTGCCACCAACCGCAGCGGCAAACTGTTTTTT

j_call: TRBJ2-7
clone_size: few
d_call: -
v_call: TRBV20-1
cdr3_aa: CSAMNRLSSYEQYF
cdr3_nt: TGCAGTGCTATGAACCGGCTTAGCTCCTACGAGCAGTACTTC

j_call: TRBJ2-7
clone_size: once
d_call: -
v_call: TRBV9
cdr3_aa: CASSEGSRAYEQYF
cdr3_nt: TGTGCCAGCAGCGAGGGTTCGCGGGCCTACGAGCAGTACTTC

j_call: TRBJ1-1
clone_size: few
d_call: -
v_call: TRBV5-1
cdr3_aa: CASATGIGTEAFF
cdr3_nt: TGCGCCAGCGCCACAGGGATCGGCACTGAAGCTTTCTTT

j_call: TRBJ2-1
clone_size: -
d_call: TRBD2
v_call: TRBV19
cdr3_aa: CASSIGLAGIPFSYNEQFF
cdr3_nt: TGTGCCAGTAGTATTGGACTAGCAGGGATACCGTTCTCCTACAATGAGCAGTTCTTC

j_call: TRBJ2-2
clone_size: -
d_call: -
v_call: TRBV4-1
cdr3_aa: CASSQQPSANTGELFF
cdr3_nt: TGCGCCAGCAGCCAACAACCTAGCGCCAACACCGGGGAGCTGTTTTTT